The 9 T cell receptor beta chains presented below share a single source sample, sequenced in a study of blood T cells in healthy people across ages. A second about 6 to 12 cycle PCR used barcoded and J-beta primers. TCRdb fed the 5' RACE reads into MiXCR, producing one record per CDR3 protein. The sample records some 760,000 distinct CDR3 sequences, approximately 25% being singletons. These data were also filed under a second study, of T cells of mothers and their children.

The sequencing input was blood. These receptors all come from a boy younger than 18 in good health.

J is TRBJ2-7 and V is TRBV20-1, with 7 bases aligning to TRBD2. Per germline, CDR1 DFQATT and CDR2 SNEGSKA (reference sequence). The CDR3 is 13 amino acids. V lost 5 bases and J lost 0; bases outside the gene matches: 4. CDR3 region: CSAGGGLSYEQYF. DNA for the CDR3: TGCAGTGCTGGGGGGGGACTCTCCTACGAGCAGTACTTC.

This clonotype has just a few counts. The CDR3 DNA follows: TGTGCCACGGGACGCGGGACTTTCCACGAGCAGTACTTC. Translated, it gives CATGRGTFHEQYF. The V call is TRBV27, the J call TRBJ2-7, with a possible D match to TRBD2 (6 bases). The CDR3 is 13 amino acids. Germline V gives CDR1 MNHEY, CDR2 SMNVEV (reference sequence). The V end was cut by 10 bases, the J end by 5 bases, with 18 bases between.

The sample holds a few counts of this clonotype. The chain has TRBV18 and TRBJ2-5; D gene unclear. The germline V gene encodes CDR1 KGHSH and CDR2 LQKENI. Trimming pared 2 bases from V and 5 bases from J, leaving 9 bases between. CDR3 length: 13 residues. The CDR3 coding sequence is TGTGCCAGCTCACCAACGCAGAGGGAGACCCAGTACTTC. Protein sequence: CASSPTQRETQYF.

In this sample, this clonotype turned up a few times. The chain couples TRBV4-2 to TRBJ2-4; 7 bases line up with TRBD1. With V trimmed by 2 bases and J by 0 bases, 10 bases remained unmatched. Germline CDR1 LGHNA, CDR2 YNFKEQ. CDR3 length equals 18 residues. The CDR3 region is CASSQIVEQGIAKNIQYF. The CDR3 nucleotides read TGTGCCAGCAGCCAAATCGTCGAACAGGGGATAGCCAAAAACATTCAGTACTTC.

About this clonotype itself: Because it lacks the conserved phenylalanine or tryptophan at the end, this CDR3 is likely a read error. The chain has TRBV27 and TRBJ2-3; TRBD2 aligns across 8 bases. CDR1 and CDR2 (germline): MNHEY, SMNVEV (reference sequence). J lost 5 bases, V lost 8 bases, and 6 bases had no gene match. The CDR3 consists of 13 residues. In DNA form, the CDR3 reads TGTGCCAGCCGCCGGGGGGGGTTAGATACGCAGTATCTT. This translates into CASRRGGLDTQYL.

The chain recombines TRBV5-5 with TRBJ2-7; 8 nucleotides align to TRBD2. The J call could be wrong; TRBJ2-5 is a better fit for the DNA end. The CDR3 is made up of 18 amino acids. Germline CDR1 SGHKS, CDR2 YYEKEE (reference sequence). Written as DNA, the CDR3 is TGTGCCAGCAGCTTGGCCGTTAGCGGGGCCCTTTCGGGAGAGACCCAGTACTTC. Its protein product is CASSLAVSGALSGETQYF.

This clonotype was detected a few times. The chain combines TRBV29-1 with TRBJ2-5; possibly TRBD1 for D (6 bases). This CDR3 contains 13 residues. Trimming took off 6 bases at V and 2 bases at J, with 13 bases between the two ends. Germline V CDR1 and CDR2: SQVTM, ANQGSEA. CDR3 in DNA: TGCAGCGTACGACGGGACACTCAAGAGACCCAGTACTTC. This translates into CSVRRDTQETQYF.

This chain joins TRBV20-1 and TRBJ1-2, with no clear D. Germline V lookup: CDR1 DFQATT, CDR2 SNEGSKA (reference sequence). Trimming shortened V by 2 bases and J by 8 bases, and 15 bases separated the two germline ends. This CDR3 spans 13 amino acids. This CDR3 reads CSARWSLKRGYTF. The DNA for the CDR3 is TGCAGTGCTAGATGGTCGTTAAAGCGCGGCTACACCTTC.

The chain is built from TRBV20-1 and TRBJ2-7; 12 nucleotides align to TRBD2. The germline gives CDR1 DFQATT, CDR2 SNEGSKA (reference sequence). This CDR3 is 16 amino acids long. V gave up 5 bases and J gave up 6 bases; unmatched junction bases: 14. The CDR3 sequence is CSAAPEPPGLAGEQYF. The CDR3 DNA sequence: TGCAGTGCTGCCCCCGAACCACCGGGACTAGCGGGCGAGCAGTACTTC.